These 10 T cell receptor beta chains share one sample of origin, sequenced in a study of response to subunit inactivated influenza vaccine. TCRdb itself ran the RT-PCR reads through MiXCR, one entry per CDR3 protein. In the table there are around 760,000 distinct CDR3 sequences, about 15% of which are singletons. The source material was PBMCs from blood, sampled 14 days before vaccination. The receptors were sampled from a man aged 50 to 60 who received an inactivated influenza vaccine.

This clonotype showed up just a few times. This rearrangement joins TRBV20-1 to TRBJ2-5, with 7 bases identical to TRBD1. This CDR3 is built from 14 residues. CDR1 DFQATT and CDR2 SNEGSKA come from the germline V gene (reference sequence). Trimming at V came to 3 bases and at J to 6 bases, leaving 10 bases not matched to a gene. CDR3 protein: CSASRQGSKKTQYF. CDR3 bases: TGCAGTGCTAGCAGACAGGGATCGAAGAAGACCCAGTACTTC.

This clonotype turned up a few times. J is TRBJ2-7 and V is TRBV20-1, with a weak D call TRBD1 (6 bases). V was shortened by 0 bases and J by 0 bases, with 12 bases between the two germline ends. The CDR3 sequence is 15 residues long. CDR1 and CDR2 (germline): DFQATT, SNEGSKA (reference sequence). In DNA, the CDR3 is TGCAGTGCTAGAGATAGGAACAGGGTCTCCTACGAGCAGTACTTC. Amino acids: CSARDRNRVSYEQYF.

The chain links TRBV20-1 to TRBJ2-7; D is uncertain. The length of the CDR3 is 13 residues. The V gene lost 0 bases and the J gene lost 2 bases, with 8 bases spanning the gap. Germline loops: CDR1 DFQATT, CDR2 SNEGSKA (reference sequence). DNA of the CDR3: TGCAGTGCTAGAGACCCAATCACCTACGAGCAGTACTTC. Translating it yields CSARDPITYEQYF.

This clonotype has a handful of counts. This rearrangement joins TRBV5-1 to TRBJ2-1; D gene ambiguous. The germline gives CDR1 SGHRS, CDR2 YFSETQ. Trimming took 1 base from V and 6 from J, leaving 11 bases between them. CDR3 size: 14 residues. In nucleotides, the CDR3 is TGCGCCAGCAGCTTGCGCGGCTCCCTCAATGAGCAGTTCTTC. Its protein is CASSLRGSLNEQFF.

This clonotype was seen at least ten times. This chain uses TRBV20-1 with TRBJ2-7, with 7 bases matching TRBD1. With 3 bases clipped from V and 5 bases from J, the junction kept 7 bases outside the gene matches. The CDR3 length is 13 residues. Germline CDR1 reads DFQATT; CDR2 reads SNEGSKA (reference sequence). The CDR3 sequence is CSASGYRGHEQYF. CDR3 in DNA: TGCAGTGCTAGTGGATACAGGGGTCACGAGCAGTACTTC.

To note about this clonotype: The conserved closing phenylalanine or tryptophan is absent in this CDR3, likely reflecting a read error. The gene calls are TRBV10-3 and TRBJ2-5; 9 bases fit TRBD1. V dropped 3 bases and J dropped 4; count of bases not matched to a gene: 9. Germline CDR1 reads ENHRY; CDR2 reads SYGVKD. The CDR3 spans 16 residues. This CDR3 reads CAISDPPGQGAETQYY. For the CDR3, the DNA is TGTGCCATCAGTGACCCGCCGGGACAGGGTGCAGAGACCCAGTACTAC.

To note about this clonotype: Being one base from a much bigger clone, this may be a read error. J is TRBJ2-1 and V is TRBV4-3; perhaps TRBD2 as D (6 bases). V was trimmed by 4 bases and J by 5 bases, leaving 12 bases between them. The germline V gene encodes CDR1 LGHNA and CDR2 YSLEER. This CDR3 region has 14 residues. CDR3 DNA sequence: TGCGCCAGCAGCCGAGAAGGAGGGGACAATGAGCAGTTCTTC. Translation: CASSREGGDNEQFF.

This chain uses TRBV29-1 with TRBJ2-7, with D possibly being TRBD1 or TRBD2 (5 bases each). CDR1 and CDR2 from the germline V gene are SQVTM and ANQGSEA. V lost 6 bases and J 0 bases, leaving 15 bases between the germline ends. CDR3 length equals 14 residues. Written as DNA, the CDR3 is TGCAGCGTCCTACCGGGACGGAGCTCCTACGAGCAGTACTTC. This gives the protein CSVLPGRSSYEQYF.

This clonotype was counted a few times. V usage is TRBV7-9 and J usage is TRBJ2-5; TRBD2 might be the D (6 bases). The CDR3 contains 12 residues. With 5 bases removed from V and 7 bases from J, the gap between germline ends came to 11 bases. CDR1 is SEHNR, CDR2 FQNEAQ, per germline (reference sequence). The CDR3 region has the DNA TGTGCCAGCAGCAAGATGGAGGGGACCCAGTACTTC. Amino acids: CASSKMEGTQYF.

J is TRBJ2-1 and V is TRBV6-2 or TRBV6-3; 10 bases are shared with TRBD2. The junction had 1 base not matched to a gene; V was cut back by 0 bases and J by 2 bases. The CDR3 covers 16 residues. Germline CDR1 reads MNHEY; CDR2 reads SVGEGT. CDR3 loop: CASSYSGLATYNEQFF. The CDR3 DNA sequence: TGTGCCAGCAGTTACTCGGGACTAGCGACCTACAATGAGCAGTTCTTC.